This T cell receptor beta chain was observed in a study of cytomegalovirus exposure and HLA in healthy donors. In germline, CDR1 is KGHSH, CDR2 LQKENI. The CDR3 has 13 amino acids. The V gene lost 4 bases and the J gene lost 5 bases, with 9 bases spanning the gap. A multiplex PCR was run with 60 Vbeta primers and 13 Jbeta primers. Profiling relied on immunoSEQ multiplex PCR, and the TCRdb table lists in-frame clones only, not all of them. The table records about 130,000 clones, less than 85% of them present only once. Comment on this clone: No antigen is known for it.

Study-level points and caveats: Immune exposure information available was restricted to CMV serostatus. For most TCR beta V segments, an earlier analysis put the productive rate at about 90% or about 30% of the time.

The specimen was PBMCs. The receptor was derived from a female donor in good health and CMV-seronegative. V usage is TRBV18 and J usage is TRBJ1-5; possibly TRBD1 for D (6 bases). The CDR3 loop reads CASSQGGDQPQHF. CDR3 nucleotide sequence: TGTGCCAGCTCACAAGGGGGTGATCAGCCCCAGCATTTT.